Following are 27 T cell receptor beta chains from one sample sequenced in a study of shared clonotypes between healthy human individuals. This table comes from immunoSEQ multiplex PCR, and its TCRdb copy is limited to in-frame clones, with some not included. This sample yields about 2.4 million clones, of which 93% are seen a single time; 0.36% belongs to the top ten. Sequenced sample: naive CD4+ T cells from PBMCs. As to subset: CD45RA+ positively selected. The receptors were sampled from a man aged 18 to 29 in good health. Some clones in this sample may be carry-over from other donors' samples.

CDR3 protein: CASSTNGGTGELFF. The CDR3 DNA reads as TGTGCCAGCAGCACCAACGGGGGCACCGGGGAGCTGTTTTTT. J is TRBJ2-2 and V is TRBV11-1; D may be TRBD2 (6 bases). Germline CDR1 reads SGHAT; CDR2 reads FQDESV (reference sequence). This CDR3 spans 14 amino acids. V lost 5 bases to trimming and J lost 4 bases, with 11 bases between them.

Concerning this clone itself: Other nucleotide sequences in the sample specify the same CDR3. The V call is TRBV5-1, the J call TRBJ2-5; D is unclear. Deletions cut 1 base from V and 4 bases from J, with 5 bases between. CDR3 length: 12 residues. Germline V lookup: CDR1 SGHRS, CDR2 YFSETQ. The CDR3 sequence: CASSLPGETQYF. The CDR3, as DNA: TGCGCCAGCAGCTTGCCCGGAGAGACCCAGTACTTC.

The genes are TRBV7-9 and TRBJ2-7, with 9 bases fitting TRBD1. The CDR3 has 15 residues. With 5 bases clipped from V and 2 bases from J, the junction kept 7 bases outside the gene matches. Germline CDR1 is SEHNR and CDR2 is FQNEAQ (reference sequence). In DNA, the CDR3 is TGTGCCAGCAGCAACCGGGACAGGGTAGCCTACGAGCAGTACTTC. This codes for CASSNRDRVAYEQYF.

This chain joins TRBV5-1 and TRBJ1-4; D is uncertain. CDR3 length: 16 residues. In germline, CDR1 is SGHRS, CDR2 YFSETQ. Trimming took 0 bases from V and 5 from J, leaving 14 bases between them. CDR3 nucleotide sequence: TGCGCCAGCAGCTTGGGGGTGCTGGAGGCGAATGAAAAACTGTTTTTT. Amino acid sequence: CASSLGVLEANEKLFF.

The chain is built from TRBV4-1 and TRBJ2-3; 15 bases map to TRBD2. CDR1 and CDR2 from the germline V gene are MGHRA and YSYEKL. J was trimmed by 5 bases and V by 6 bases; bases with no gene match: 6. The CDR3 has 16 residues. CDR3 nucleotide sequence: TGCGCCAGCAGTCCCGGGACTAGCGGGAGGAGAGATACGCAGTATTTT. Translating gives CASSPGTSGRRDTQYF.

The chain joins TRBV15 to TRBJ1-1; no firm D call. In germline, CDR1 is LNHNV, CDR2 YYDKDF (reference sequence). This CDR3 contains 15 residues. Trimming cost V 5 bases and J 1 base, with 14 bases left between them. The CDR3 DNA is TGTGCCACCAGCCCCGAAGTGACGGGGAACACTGAAGCTTTCTTT. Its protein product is CATSPEVTGNTEAFF. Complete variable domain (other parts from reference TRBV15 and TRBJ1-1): DAMVIQNPRYQVTQFGKPVTLSCSQTLNHNVMYWYQQKSSQAPKLLFHYYDKDFNNEADTPDNFQSRRPNTSFCFLDIRSPGLGDTAMYLCATSPEVTGNTEAFFGQGTRLTVV.

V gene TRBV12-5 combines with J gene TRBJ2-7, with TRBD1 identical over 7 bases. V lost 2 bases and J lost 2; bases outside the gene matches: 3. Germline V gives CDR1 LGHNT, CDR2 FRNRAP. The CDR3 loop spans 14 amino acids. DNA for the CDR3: TGTGCTAGTGGTTTGCGACAGGGAGCCTACGAGCAGTACTTC. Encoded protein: CASGLRQGAYEQYF.

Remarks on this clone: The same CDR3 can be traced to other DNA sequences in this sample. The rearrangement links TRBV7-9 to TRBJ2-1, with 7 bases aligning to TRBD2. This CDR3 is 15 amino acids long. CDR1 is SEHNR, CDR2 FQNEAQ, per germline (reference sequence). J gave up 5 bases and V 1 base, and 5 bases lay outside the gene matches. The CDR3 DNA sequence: TGTGCCAGCAGCTTAGGGTCTAGCGGCAACAATGAGCAGTTCTTC. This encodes CASSLGSSGNNEQFF.

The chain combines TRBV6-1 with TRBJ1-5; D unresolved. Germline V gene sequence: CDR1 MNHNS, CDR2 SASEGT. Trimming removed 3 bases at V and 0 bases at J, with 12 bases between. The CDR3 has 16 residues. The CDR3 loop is CASSEMVGYSNQPQHF. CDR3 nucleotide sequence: TGTGCCAGCAGTGAGATGGTGGGATATAGCAATCAGCCCCAGCATTTT.

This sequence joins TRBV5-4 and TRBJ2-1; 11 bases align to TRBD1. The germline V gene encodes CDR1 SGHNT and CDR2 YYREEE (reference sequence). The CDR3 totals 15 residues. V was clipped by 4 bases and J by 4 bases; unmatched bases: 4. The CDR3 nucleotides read TGTGCCAGCAGCCTGGGACAGGGGGATTACAATGAGCAGTTCTTC. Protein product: CASSLGQGDYNEQFF.

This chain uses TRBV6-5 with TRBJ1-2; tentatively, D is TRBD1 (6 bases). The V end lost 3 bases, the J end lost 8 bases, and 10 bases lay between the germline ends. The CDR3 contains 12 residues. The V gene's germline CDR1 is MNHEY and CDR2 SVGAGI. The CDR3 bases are TGTGCCAGCAGTTATTGGGGGGCCGGCTACACCTTC. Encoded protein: CASSYWGAGYTF.

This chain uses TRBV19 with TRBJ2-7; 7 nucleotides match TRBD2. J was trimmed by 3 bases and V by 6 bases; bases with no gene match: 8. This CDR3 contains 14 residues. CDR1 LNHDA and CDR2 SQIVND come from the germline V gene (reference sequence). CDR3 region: CASSRDYPNYEQYF. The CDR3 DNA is TGTGCCAGTAGCCGGGACTATCCTAACTACGAGCAGTACTTC.

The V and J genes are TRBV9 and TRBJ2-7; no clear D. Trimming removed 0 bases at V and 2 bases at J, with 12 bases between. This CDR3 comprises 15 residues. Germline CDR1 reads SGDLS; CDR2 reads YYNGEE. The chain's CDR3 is CASSVGGHPPYEQYF. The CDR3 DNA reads TGTGCCAGCAGCGTAGGAGGTCACCCACCCTACGAGCAGTACTTC.

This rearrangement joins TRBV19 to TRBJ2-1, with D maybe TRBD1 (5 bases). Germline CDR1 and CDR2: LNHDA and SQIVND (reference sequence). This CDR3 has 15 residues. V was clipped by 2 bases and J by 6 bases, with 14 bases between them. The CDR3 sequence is CASSIKGPRANEQFF. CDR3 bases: TGTGCCAGTAGTATAAAGGGCCCCAGGGCCAATGAGCAGTTCTTC. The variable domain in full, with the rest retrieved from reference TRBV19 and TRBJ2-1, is DGGITQSPKYLFRKEGQNVTLSCEQNLNHDAMYWYRQDPGQGLRLIYYSQIVNDFQKGDIAEGYSVSREKKESFPLTVTSAQKNPTAFYLCASSIKGPRANEQFFGPGTRLTVL.

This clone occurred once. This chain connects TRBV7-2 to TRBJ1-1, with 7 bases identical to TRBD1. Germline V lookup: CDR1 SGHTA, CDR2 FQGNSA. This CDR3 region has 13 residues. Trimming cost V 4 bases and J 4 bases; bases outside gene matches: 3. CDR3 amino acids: CASSYRGGTEAFF. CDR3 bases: TGTGCCAGCAGCTACAGGGGAGGCACTGAAGCTTTCTTT.

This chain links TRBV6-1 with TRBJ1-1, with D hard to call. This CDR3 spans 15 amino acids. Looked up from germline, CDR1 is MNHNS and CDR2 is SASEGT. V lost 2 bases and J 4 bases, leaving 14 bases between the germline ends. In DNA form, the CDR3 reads TGTGCCAGCAGTGAAAGTCGCAGCTTCCTCACTGAAGCTTTCTTT. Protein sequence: CASSESRSFLTEAFF.

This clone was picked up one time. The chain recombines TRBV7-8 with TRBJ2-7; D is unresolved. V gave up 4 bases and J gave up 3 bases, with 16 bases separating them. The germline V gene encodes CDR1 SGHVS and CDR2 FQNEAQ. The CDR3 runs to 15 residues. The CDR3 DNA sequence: TGTGCCAGCAGCTCGCGCCGGGCGAGTAACTACGAGCAGTACTTC. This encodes CASSSRRASNYEQYF.

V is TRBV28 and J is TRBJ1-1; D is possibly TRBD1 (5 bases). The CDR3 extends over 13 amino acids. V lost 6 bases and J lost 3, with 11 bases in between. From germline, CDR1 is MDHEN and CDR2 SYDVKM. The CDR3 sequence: CASRPGGDTEAFF. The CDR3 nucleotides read TGTGCCAGCAGACCCGGGGGTGACACTGAAGCTTTCTTT.

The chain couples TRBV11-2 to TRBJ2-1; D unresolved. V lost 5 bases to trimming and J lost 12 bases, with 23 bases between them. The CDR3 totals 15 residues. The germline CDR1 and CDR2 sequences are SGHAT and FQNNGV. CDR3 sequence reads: CASSPLRKGRLRQFF. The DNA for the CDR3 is TGTGCCAGCAGCCCCCTTAGAAAAGGGCGGCTAAGGCAGTTCTTC.

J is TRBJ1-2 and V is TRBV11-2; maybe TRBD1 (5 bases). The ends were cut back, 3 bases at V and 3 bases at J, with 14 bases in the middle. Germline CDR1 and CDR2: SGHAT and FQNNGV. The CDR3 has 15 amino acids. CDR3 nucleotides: TGTGCCAGCAGCTTGGGCCAGGGCGTCGACTATGGCTACACCTTC. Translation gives CASSLGQGVDYGYTF.

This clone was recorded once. CDR3 residues: CASSSTRDYSYEQYF. CDR3 in DNA: TGTGCCAGCAGCTCTACCCGGGACTACTCCTACGAGCAGTACTTC. The genes are TRBV5-4 and TRBJ2-7; 7 bases line up with TRBD2. Germline assignment: CDR1 SGHNT and CDR2 YYREEE (reference sequence). This CDR3 contains 15 residues. V lost 3 bases, J lost 0 bases, and 6 bases stayed unmatched.

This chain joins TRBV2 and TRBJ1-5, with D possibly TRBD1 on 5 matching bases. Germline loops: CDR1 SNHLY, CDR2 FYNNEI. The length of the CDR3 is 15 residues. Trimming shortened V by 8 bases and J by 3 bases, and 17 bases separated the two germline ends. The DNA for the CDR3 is TGTGCCAGCCGCCCGGGGGGGGAAGCCAATCAGCCCCAGCATTTT. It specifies CASRPGGEANQPQHF.

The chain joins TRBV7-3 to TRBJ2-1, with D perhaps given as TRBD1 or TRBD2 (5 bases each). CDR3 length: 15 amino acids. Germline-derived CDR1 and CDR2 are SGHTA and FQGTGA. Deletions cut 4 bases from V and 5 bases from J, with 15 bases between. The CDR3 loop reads CASSSPLLGHNEQFF. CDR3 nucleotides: TGTGCCAGCAGCTCACCGCTCTTGGGACACAATGAGCAGTTCTTC.

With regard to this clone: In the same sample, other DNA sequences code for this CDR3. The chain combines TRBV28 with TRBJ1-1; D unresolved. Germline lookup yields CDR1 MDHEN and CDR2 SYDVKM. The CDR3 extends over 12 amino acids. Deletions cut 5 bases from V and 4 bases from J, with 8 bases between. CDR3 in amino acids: CASSLRVTEAFF. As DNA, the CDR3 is TGTGCCAGCAGTCTTCGGGTCACTGAAGCTTTCTTT.

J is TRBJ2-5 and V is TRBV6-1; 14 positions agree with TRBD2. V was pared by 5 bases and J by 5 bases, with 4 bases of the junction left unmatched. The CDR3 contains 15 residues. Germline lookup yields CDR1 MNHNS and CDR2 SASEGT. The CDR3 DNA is TGTGCCAGCAGTATTGGACTAGCGGGAGGCGAGACCCAGTACTTC. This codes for CASSIGLAGGETQYF.

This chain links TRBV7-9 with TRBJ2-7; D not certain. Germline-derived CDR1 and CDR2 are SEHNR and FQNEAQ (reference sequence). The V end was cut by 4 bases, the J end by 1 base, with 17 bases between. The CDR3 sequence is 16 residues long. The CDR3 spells CASSSLGAATSYEQYF. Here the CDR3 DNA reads TGTGCCAGCAGCTCCCTCGGCGCGGCAACTTCCTACGAGCAGTACTTC.

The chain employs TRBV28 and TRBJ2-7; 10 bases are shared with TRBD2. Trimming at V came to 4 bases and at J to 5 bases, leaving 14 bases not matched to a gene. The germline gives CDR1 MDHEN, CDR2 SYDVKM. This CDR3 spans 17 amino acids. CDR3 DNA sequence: TGTGCCAGCAGTTCCCCAAGGGCTAGCGGGAGTAGGGACGAGCAGTACTTC. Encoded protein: CASSSPRASGSRDEQYF.